One TCR beta chain is described in this entry. Its antigen is currently not known. Base qualities are not at hand, and no much larger clone is one base apart. Ficoll-Paque density gradient centrifugation was used to isolate PBMCs. This specimen belongs to a study of T-cell memory formation after mild COVID-19 (dated by TCRdb to about 2021). Turning to the overall study: TCR sequence clusters from the two donors were found to be largely donor specific. In two donors, T-cell clones that expanded and contracted after mild COVID-19 were tracked by sequencing TCRalpha and TCRbeta repertoires over time. The cohort comprised two young, previously healthy adult volunteers, one female and one male. Broad study findings and their caveats: Balanced CD4/CD8 phenotypes were observed for clones contracting from day 15 to 85, whereas a bias towards CD4+ was observed for a second wave of clones expanding from day 15 to 37. Contracting CD4+ clones were located mainly in the CM and EM memory subsets, whereas CD8+ clones were found to be enriched in EMRA. Whether the second-wave clones peaking on day 37 were SARS-CoV-2 specific was not confirmed. Only a couple of mild cases were covered in the study, and larger cohorts including severe cases with pre-infection samples were considered necessary. The detection of some responding clones in pre-infection memory suggests that pre-existing cross-reactive memory T cells joined the SARS-CoV-2 response.

The sample was run on an Illumina NovaSeq 6000. TCRalpha and TCRbeta cDNA libraries were built by 5'RACE with constant-segment primers, adding sample barcodes and unique molecular identifiers. Trizol reagent was used to extract RNA from every sample. Amplification of the libraries took two PCR steps, and the second step added a second sample barcode plus Illumina TruSeq adapters. Sequencing of libraries was performed on an Illumina NovaSeq with 2 x 150 bp paired-end reads. Per the source publication's procedure: With migec v1.2.7, reads were demultiplexed and then collapsed into UMI-guided consensus sequences. Using mixcr v2.1.11, UMI consensuses were aligned to TRA and TRB V and J templates and then assembled into clonotypes. A clonotype was counted as expanded or contracted only when both edgeR and NoisET called the clonotype significant, with the noise models trained on biological replicates. For edgeR calls, the cutoffs were a false discovery rate-adjusted p below 0.01 and a log2 fold-change threshold of 1. As an exploratory analysis of dynamics, max-normalized trajectories of the 1000 most abundant clonotypes were examined by PCA with hierarchical clustering. Separately sequenced CD4+ and CD8+ repertoires were used to assign a CD4 or CD8 phenotype to each responding clone. TCRdb's own reprocessing of the public reads used fastp at Q25 and MiXCR and kept productive beta chains. Each entry merges the rows of one CDR3 protein and shows their most common DNA and genes. None of the V and J calls come from the authors' own analysis; TCRdb made them. The sample data list roughly 310,000 distinct CDR3 sequences, and approximately 16% of these were observed just once. Of the sample, around 24% falls within the top ten clones.

V is reduced by 9 bases and J by 5 bases, leaving a spacing of 13 bases between them. Its CDR3 holds 13 amino acids, cysteine through phenylalanine. The sequence is cut down to CDR3 DNA, 39 bases in frame from base 1. From the germline V gene, CDR1 is MNHEY and CDR2 is SVGEGT. The receptor chain draws on TRBV6-2 or TRBV6-3 and TRBJ2-2; the D gene is tentatively TRBD1 or TRBD2, each matching 5 bases. The sample comprised PBMCs or a T cell subset sorted from them (not recorded which). The receptor was derived from a man younger than 35 who had mild COVID-19 (a few samples of this study predate the infection). The sample titles of this study are shuffled in the database, so cell type and time point are left out; the donor was told from shared clones. The DNA sequence is as follows: TGTGCCAGTCAGCAGGGACGGACCGGGGAGCTGTTTTTT. Protein translation: CASQQGRTGELFF.